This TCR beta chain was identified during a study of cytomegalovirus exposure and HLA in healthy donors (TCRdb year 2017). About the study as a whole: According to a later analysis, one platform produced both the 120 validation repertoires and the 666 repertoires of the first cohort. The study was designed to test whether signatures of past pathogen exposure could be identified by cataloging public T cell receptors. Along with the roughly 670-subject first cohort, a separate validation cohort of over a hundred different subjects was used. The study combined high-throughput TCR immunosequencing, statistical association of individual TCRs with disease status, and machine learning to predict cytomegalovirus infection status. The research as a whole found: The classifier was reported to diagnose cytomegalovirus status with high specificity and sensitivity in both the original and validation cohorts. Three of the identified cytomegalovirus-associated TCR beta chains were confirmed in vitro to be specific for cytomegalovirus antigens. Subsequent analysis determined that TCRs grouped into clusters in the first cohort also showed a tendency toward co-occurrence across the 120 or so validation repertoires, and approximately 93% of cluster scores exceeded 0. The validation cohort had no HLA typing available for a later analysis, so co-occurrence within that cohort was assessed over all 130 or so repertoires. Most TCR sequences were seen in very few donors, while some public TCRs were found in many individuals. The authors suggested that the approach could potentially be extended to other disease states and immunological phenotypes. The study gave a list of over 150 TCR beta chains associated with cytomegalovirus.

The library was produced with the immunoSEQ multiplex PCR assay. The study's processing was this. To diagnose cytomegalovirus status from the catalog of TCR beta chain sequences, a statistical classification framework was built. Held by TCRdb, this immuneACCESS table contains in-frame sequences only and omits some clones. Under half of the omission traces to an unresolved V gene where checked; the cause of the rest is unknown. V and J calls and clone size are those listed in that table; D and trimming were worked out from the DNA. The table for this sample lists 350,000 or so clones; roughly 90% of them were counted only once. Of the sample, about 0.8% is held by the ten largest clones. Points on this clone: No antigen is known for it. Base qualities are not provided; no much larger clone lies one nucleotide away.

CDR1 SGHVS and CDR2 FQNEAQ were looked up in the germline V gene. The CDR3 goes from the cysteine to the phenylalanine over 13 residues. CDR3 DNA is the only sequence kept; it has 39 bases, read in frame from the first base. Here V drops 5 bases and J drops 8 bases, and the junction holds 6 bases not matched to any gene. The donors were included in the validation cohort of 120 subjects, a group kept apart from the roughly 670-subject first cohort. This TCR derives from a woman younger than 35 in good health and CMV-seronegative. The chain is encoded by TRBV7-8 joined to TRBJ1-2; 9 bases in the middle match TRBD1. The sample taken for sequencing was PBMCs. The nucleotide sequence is TGTGCCAGCAGCCGAGGGACAGGGATGGGCTACACCTTC. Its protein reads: CASSRGTGMGYTF.